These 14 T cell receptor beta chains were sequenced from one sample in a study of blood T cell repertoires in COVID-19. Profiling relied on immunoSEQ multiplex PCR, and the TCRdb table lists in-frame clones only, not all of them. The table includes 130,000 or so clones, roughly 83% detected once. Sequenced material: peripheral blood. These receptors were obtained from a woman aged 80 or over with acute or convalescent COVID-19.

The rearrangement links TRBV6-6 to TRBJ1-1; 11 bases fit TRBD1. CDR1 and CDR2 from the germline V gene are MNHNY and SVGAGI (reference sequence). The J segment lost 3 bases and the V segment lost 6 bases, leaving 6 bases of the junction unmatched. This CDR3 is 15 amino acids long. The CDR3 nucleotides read TGTGCCAGCAGCCAGGACAGGGGGCTGTACACTGAAGCTTTCTTT. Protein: CASSQDRGLYTEAFF.

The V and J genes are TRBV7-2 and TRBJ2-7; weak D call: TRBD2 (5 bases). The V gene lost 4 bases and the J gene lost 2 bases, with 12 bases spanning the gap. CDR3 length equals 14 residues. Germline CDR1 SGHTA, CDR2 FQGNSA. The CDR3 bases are TGTGCCAGCAGCTACCTACTAGGACCCTACGAGCAGTACTTC. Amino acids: CASSYLLGPYEQYF.

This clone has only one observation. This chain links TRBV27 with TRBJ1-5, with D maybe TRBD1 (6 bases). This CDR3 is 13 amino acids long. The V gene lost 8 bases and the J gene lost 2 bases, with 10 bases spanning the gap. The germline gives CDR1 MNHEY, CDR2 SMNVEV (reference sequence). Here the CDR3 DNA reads TGTGCCAGCGGACAGATCGGCAATCAGCCCCAGCATTTT. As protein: CASGQIGNQPQHF.

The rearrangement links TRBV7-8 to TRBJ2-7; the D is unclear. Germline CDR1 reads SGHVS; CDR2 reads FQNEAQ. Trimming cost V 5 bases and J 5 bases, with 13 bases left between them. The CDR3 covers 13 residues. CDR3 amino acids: CASSPPSFHEQYF. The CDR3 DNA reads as TGTGCCAGCAGCCCCCCGAGTTTCCACGAGCAGTACTTC.

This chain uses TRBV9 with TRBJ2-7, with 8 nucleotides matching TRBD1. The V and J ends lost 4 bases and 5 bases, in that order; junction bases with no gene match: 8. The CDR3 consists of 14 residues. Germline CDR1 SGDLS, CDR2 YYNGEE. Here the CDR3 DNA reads TGTGCCAGCAGCCCCGGACAGGGTGCCCACGAGCAGTACTTC. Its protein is CASSPGQGAHEQYF.

CDR3 amino acids: CASRRGQLVNTEAFF. The CDR3 DNA reads TGTGCCAGCAGACGGGGACAGCTTGTGAACACTGAAGCTTTCTTT. The chain employs TRBV2 and TRBJ1-1, with TRBD1 matching over 7 bases. The CDR3 sequence is 15 residues long. Germline lookup yields CDR1 SNHLY and CDR2 FYNNEI. The V gene end was trimmed by 6 bases and the J gene end by 0 bases; junction bases not matched to a gene: 7.

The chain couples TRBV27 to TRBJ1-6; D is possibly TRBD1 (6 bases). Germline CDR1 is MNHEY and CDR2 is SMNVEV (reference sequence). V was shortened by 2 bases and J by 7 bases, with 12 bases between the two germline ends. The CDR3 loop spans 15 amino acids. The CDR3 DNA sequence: TGTGCCAGCAGTTTACTCCCCGGACAGAATTCACCCCTCCACTTT. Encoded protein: CASSLLPGQNSPLHF.

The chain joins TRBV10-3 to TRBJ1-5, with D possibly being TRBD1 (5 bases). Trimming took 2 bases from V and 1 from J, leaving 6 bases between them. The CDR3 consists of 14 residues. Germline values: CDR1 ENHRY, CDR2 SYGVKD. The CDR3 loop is CAISERGSNQPQHF. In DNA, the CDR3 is TGTGCCATCAGTGAGAGGGGAAGCAATCAGCCCCAGCATTTT.

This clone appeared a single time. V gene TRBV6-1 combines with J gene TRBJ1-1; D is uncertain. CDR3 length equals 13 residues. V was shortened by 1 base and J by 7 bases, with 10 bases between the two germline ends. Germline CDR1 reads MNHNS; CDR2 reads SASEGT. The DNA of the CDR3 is TGTGCCAGCAGTGAAGGGGGTCGGGATGAAGCTTTCTTT. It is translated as CASSEGGRDEAFF.

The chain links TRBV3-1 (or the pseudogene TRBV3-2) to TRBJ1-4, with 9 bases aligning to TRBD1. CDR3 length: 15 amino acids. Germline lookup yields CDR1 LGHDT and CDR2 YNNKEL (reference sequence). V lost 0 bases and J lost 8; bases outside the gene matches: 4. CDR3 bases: TGTGCCAGCAGCCAAGAGGACAGGGGACGCGAAAAACTGTTTTTT. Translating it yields CASSQEDRGREKLFF.

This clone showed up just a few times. Here the CDR3 reads CASSSFPRGRTDTQYF. DNA of the CDR3: TGTGCCAGCAGCTCCTTCCCTCGCGGGAGAACAGATACGCAGTATTTT. The J gene is TRBJ2-3, the V gene TRBV7-2, with 7 bases aligning to TRBD2. This CDR3 region has 16 residues. Germline V CDR1 and CDR2: SGHTA, FQGNSA. Trimming took 4 bases from V and 3 from J; bases not matched to a gene: 10.

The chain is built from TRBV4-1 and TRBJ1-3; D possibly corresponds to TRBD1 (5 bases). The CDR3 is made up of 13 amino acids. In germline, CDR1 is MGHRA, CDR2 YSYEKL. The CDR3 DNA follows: TGCCCCCGCAGCCGGCCAGGGGGAAACACCATATATTTT. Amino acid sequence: CPRSRPGGNTIYF.

The CDR3 bases are TGCGCCAGCAGCCAAACCAGGACAGGGGGACTTAACTATGGCTACACCTTC. Translating it yields CASSQTRTGGLNYGYTF. This chain uses TRBV5-1 with TRBJ1-2, with 10 bases that match TRBD1. V dropped 4 bases and J dropped 1; count of bases not matched to a gene: 10. In germline, CDR1 is SGHRS, CDR2 YFSETQ. The CDR3 has 17 residues.

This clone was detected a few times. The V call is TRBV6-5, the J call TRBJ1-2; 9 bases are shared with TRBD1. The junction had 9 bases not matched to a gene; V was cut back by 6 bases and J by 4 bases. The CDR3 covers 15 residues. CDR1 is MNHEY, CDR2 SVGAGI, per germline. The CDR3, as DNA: TGTGCCAGCAGGCCTGCCCCGGGACAGGGCTATGGCTACACCTTC. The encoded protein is CASRPAPGQGYGYTF.